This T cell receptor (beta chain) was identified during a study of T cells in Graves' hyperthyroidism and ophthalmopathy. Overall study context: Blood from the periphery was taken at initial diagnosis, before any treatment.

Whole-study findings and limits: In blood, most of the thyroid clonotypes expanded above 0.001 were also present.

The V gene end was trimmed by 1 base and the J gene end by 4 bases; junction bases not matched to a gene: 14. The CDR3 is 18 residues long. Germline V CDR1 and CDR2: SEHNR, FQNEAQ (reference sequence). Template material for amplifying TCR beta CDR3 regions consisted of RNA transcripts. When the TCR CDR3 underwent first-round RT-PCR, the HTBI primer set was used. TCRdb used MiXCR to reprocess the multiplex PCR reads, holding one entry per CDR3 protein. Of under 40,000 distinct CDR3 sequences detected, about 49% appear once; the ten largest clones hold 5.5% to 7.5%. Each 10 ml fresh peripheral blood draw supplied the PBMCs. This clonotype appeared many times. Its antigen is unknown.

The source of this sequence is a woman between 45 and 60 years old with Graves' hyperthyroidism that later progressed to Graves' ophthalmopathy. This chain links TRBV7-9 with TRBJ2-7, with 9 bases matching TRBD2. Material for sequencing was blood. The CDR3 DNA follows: TGTGCCAGCAGCTTAGAAGGGAATAGCGGGAGAGGGGTTTACGAGCAGTACTTC. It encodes CASSLEGNSGRGVYEQYF.